These 13 T cell receptor beta chains were all obtained from the same sample, sequenced in a study of blood T cell repertoires in COVID-19. The protocol was immunoSEQ multiplex PCR, while the TCRdb copy is restricted to in-frame clones and leaves out a portion. Among about 100,000 clones listed, approximately 81% were seen once. Input material: peripheral blood. The receptors were sampled from a human donor in a cohort sampled during active COVID-19.

The count of this clone is one. The chain joins TRBV4-1 to TRBJ2-5; 9 nucleotides agree with TRBD2. The V and J ends lost 0 bases and 4 bases, in that order; junction bases with no gene match: 6. The CDR3 totals 16 residues. Germline CDR1 and CDR2: MGHRA and YSYEKL. The CDR3 here is CASSQDVAGARETQYF. The CDR3, as DNA: TGCGCCAGCAGCCAAGACGTAGCGGGGGCCCGAGAGACCCAGTACTTC.

The chain carries TRBV11-3 and TRBJ2-2, with 8 bases matching TRBD2. Unmatched junction bases numbered 5, after V lost 1 base and J lost 7 bases. Germline V lookup: CDR1 SGHNT, CDR2 YENEEA. The CDR3 runs 15 residues. The CDR3 region has the DNA TGTGCCAGCAGCTTAGTTGGCAGCGGGAGCGGGGAGCTGTTTTTT. The encoded protein is CASSLVGSGSGELFF.

This chain connects TRBV9 to TRBJ2-3; tentative D call: TRBD2 (5 bases). The germline CDR1 and CDR2 sequences are SGDLS and YYNGEE. The CDR3 is 15 amino acids. Trimming took off 3 bases at V and 2 bases at J, with 13 bases between the two ends. This chain's CDR3 is CASSATDGLTDTQYF. CDR3 nucleotide sequence: TGTGCCAGCAGCGCTACGGACGGACTCACAGATACGCAGTATTTT.

This clone is a singleton in its sample. V usage is TRBV7-2 and J usage is TRBJ1-2, with 10 bases lining up with TRBD1. This CDR3 is built from 15 residues. The V segment lost 3 bases and the J segment 4 bases; nucleotides outside the gene matches: 5. CDR1 is SGHTA, CDR2 FQGNSA, per germline. CDR3 loop: CASSLSGQGSYGYTF. In DNA, the CDR3 is TGTGCCAGCAGCTTGTCGGGACAGGGGTCCTATGGCTACACCTTC.

A single count supports this clone. This chain links TRBV5-1 with TRBJ1-5; TRBD1 is a possible D gene (5 bases). With 4 bases removed from V and 4 bases from J, the gap between germline ends came to 15 bases. The CDR3 has 15 amino acids. Germline loops: CDR1 SGHRS, CDR2 YFSETQ. The CDR3 DNA follows: TGCGCCAGCAGCCAAGACGGGACTGATAATCAGCCCCAGCATTTT. It codes for CASSQDGTDNQPQHF.

The chain joins TRBV19 to TRBJ1-1, with 12 positions matching TRBD1. CDR3 length equals 14 residues. Germline V lookup: CDR1 LNHDA, CDR2 SQIVND (reference sequence). V gave up 7 bases and J gave up 6 bases; unmatched junction bases: 6. The DNA for the CDR3 is TGTGCCAGTACTCAGGGACAGGGGGCGTCTGAAGCTTTCTTT. Its translation: CASTQGQGASEAFF.

The chain uses TRBV5-8 and TRBJ2-1; 7 bases align to TRBD2. V gave up 0 bases and J gave up 5 bases; unmatched junction bases: 5. Germline V gives CDR1 SGHTS, CDR2 YDEGEE. This CDR3 is built from 15 residues. The CDR3 is CASSLAGLVNNEQFF. As DNA, the CDR3 is TGTGCCAGCAGCTTGGCAGGACTAGTCAACAATGAGCAGTTCTTC.

V usage is TRBV19 and J usage is TRBJ2-1; 10 bases agree with TRBD2. V lost 5 bases and J lost 2; bases outside the gene matches: 6. The V gene's germline CDR1 is LNHDA and CDR2 SQIVND (reference sequence). This CDR3 spans 16 amino acids. The CDR3 sequence: CASSLRTSGTYNEQFF. DNA for the CDR3: TGTGCCAGTAGTTTACGGACTAGCGGAACCTACAATGAGCAGTTCTTC. The variable domain in full, with the rest retrieved from reference TRBV19 and TRBJ2-1, is DGGITQSPKYLFRKEGQNVTLSCEQNLNHDAMYWYRQDPGQGLRLIYYSQIVNDFQKGDIAEGYSVSREKKESFPLTVTSAQKNPTAFYLCASSLRTSGTYNEQFFGPGTRLTVL.

V and J are TRBV29-1 and TRBJ1-2; no clear D. Trimming stripped 5 bases from V and 4 bases from J, with 11 bases between. This CDR3 has 12 amino acids. Germline V CDR1 and CDR2: SQVTM, ANQGSEA. The chain's CDR3 is CSVLTVSYGYTF. The DNA of the CDR3 is TGCAGCGTTTTGACTGTCAGCTATGGCTACACCTTC.

This chain links TRBV6-5 with TRBJ1-5; D might be TRBD1 (5 bases). V was trimmed by 5 bases and J by 7 bases, leaving 15 bases between them. Germline assignment: CDR1 MNHEY and CDR2 SVGAGI. This CDR3 contains 14 residues. The CDR3 DNA follows: TGTGCCAGCAGTAAACACAGGTCGGGCCAGCCCCAGCATTTT. Protein product: CASSKHRSGQPQHF.

The chain employs TRBV30 and TRBJ2-1; 9 bases line up with TRBD2. The CDR3 consists of 13 residues. Germline CDR1 GTSNPN, CDR2 SVGIG (reference sequence). Trimming cost V 4 bases and J 9 bases; bases outside gene matches: 7. The CDR3 reads CAWTGTSRTEQFF. The CDR3 DNA sequence: TGTGCCTGGACCGGGACTAGCAGAACTGAGCAGTTCTTC.

This chain uses TRBV10-3 with TRBJ2-1; the match to TRBD2 covers 8 bases. The germline V gene has CDR1 ENHRY and CDR2 SYGVKD. The ends lost 3 bases at V and 4 bases at J; junction bases unmatched: 11. The CDR3 covers 17 residues. CDR3 in amino acids: CAISDGGRKGVYNEQFF. The CDR3 nucleotides are TGTGCCATCAGTGACGGCGGGAGGAAAGGGGTATACAATGAGCAGTTCTTC.

Only a few counts were recorded for this clone. The CDR3 here is CASSRPEQGPNYGYTF. The CDR3 bases are TGCGCCAGCAGTCGACCAGAACAGGGGCCGAACTATGGCTACACCTTC. The chain combines TRBV23-1 with TRBJ1-2; 7 bases are shared with TRBD1. TRBV23-1 counts as an open reading frame of uncertain function. Losses at the gene ends were 4 bases for V and 2 bases for J; bases not matched to a gene: 10. The CDR3 contains 16 residues.